Listed here are 13 T cell receptor beta chains from one sample, sequenced in a study of shared clonotypes between healthy human individuals. TCRdb's copy holds only in-frame clones and misses some; the assay was immunoSEQ multiplex PCR. This table has 1.5 million to 2.5 million clones, about 95% appearing once. CD45RO negativity and positive selection for CCR7 defined naive CD8 cells, a population that excluded terminally differentiated effector memory CD45RA+ cells. The sample was naive CD8+ T cells sorted from blood. These receptors were taken from a man aged 18 to 35 in good health.

This rearrangement joins TRBV6-1 to TRBJ1-6; D may be TRBD1 (5 bases). Between the trimmed V and J ends, which lost 1 base and 6 bases, there was a span of 19 bases. This CDR3 is built from 18 residues. Looked up from germline, CDR1 is MNHNS and CDR2 is SASEGT. CDR3 region: CASSEGFGAGNGNSPLHF. In DNA form, the CDR3 reads TGTGCCAGCAGTGAAGGATTTGGGGCAGGCAACGGTAATTCACCCCTCCACTTT.

The chain combines TRBV4-3 with TRBJ2-1; a weak D match, TRBD2 (6 bases). The V gene's germline CDR1 is LGHNA and CDR2 YSLEER. V lost 0 bases and J 6 bases, leaving 12 bases between the germline ends. CDR3 size: 15 residues. CDR3 nucleotide sequence: TGCGCCAGCAGCCAAGATTGGGGACTGGGCAATGAGCAGTTCTTC. Its protein product is CASSQDWGLGNEQFF.

This clone was observed a single time. The rearrangement uses TRBV25-1 and TRBJ2-7; D is perhaps TRBD1 (6 bases). Looked up from germline, CDR1 is MGHDK and CDR2 is SYGVNS. V shed 6 bases and J shed 4 bases, with 13 bases lying between them. This CDR3 has 13 residues. The CDR3 here is CASRLSGQYEQYF. The CDR3 coding sequence is TGTGCCAGCAGGCTCTCTGGACAGTACGAGCAGTACTTC.

The gene calls are TRBV19 and TRBJ1-1; TRBD1 is a possible D gene (6 bases). The V end lost 7 bases, the J end lost 5 bases, and 20 bases lay between the germline ends. The CDR3 extends over 15 amino acids. Per the germline V gene, CDR1 is LNHDA and CDR2 is SQIVND (reference sequence). The CDR3: CASIPEGGRKTEAFF. CDR3 nucleotides: TGTGCCAGTATCCCCGAGGGGGGGCGTAAGACTGAAGCTTTCTTT.

The chain is built from TRBV6-1 and TRBJ1-1, with 10 bases lining up with TRBD1. The CDR3 is made up of 15 amino acids. With V trimmed by 2 bases and J by 1 base, 1 base remained unmatched. The germline gives CDR1 MNHNS, CDR2 SASEGT. CDR3 in amino acids: CASSEWDRGNTEAFF. Written as DNA, the CDR3 is TGTGCCAGCAGTGAATGGGACAGGGGGAACACTGAAGCTTTCTTT.

The chain recombines TRBV13 with TRBJ2-2; D ambiguous. Germline CDR1 PRHDT, CDR2 FYEKMQ (reference sequence). The V end lost 0 bases, the J end lost 8 bases, and 7 bases lay between the germline ends. The CDR3 contains 13 residues. The CDR3 spells CASSLGAPGELFF. The CDR3 DNA follows: TGTGCCAGCAGCTTAGGGGCGCCGGGGGAGCTGTTTTTT.

The chain carries TRBV27 and TRBJ2-3, with TRBD2 matching 9 bases. Per the germline V gene, CDR1 is MNHEY and CDR2 is SMNVEV (reference sequence). V shed 2 bases and J 4 bases; nucleotides not matched to a gene: 10. CDR3 length: 17 residues. The CDR3 spells CASSLGASGVVADTQYF. The DNA of the CDR3 is TGTGCCAGCAGTTTAGGGGCTAGCGGGGTTGTCGCAGATACGCAGTATTTT.

The chain joins TRBV12-5 to TRBJ1-5; D is unresolved. V was clipped by 3 bases and J by 5 bases, with 14 bases between them. The CDR3 runs 15 residues. Germline V lookup: CDR1 LGHNT, CDR2 FRNRAP. For the CDR3, the DNA is TGTGCTAGTGGTTTCCCCGGGAACCTCCATCAGCCCCAGCATTTT. Amino acids: CASGFPGNLHQPQHF.

This chain joins TRBV6-5 and TRBJ2-7, with 7 bases fitting TRBD2. The CDR3 has 14 residues. From germline, CDR1 is MNHEY and CDR2 SVGAGI. J lost 0 bases, V lost 6 bases, and 5 bases had no gene match. CDR3 sequence reads: CASRVGGSSYEQYF. The CDR3 bases are TGTGCCAGCAGGGTGGGAGGGAGCTCCTACGAGCAGTACTTC.

The gene calls are TRBV10-3 and TRBJ2-3, with 7 bases aligning to TRBD2. Germline V lookup: CDR1 ENHRY, CDR2 SYGVKD. Trimming removed 2 bases from V and 2 bases from J; junction bases left unmatched: 1. The CDR3 runs 14 residues. CDR3 loop: CAISELADTDTQYF. CDR3 DNA sequence: TGTGCCATCAGTGAGCTAGCGGACACAGATACGCAGTATTTT.

The chain couples TRBV4-1 to TRBJ2-1; D perhaps matches TRBD2 (6 bases). The ends were cut back, 3 bases at V and 0 bases at J, with 15 bases in the middle. The CDR3 has 17 residues. Germline-derived CDR1 and CDR2 are MGHRA and YSYEKL. CDR3 nucleotides: TGCGCCAGCAGCCAGGTTCTAGCGTCCAGCTCCTACAATGAGCAGTTCTTC. It encodes CASSQVLASSSYNEQFF.

The V gene is TRBV6-1, the J gene TRBJ2-1, with D maybe TRBD2 (6 bases). Per germline, CDR1 MNHNS and CDR2 SASEGT. Trimming removed 3 bases at V and 5 bases at J, with 8 bases between. This CDR3 has 13 amino acids. CDR3 protein: CASSERRDNEQFF. CDR3 DNA sequence: TGTGCCAGCAGTGAGCGGAGGGACAATGAGCAGTTCTTC.

A note on this clone: Other DNA sequences in the same sample also yield this CDR3. The genes are TRBV29-1 and TRBJ2-1; 7 bases map to TRBD2. Germline trimming cut 1 base from V and 0 bases from J; bases unmatched to any gene: 3. Germline CDR1 reads SQVTM; CDR2 reads ANQGSEA. CDR3 size: 15 residues. The CDR3 here is CSVEGSGDSYNEQFF. CDR3 bases: TGCAGCGTTGAAGGGAGCGGGGACTCCTACAATGAGCAGTTCTTC.